This is a list of T cell receptor beta chains from one sample in a study of early T cells in non-severe SARS-CoV-2 infection. TCRdb fed the 5' RACE reads into MiXCR, producing one record per CDR3 protein. This sample has 25,000 to 35,000 distinct CDR3 sequences, with 5.7% found just once. The source material was whole blood. These receptors originate from an adult who was a healthcare worker with PCR-confirmed SARS-CoV-2 infection or an uninfected control (not recorded which). Both conserved end residues are part of each CDR3. A D gene is named only where the DNA matches it firmly. Part of the rows lack a size; the others show once, few, many or a class for expanded clones.

clone_size cdr3_length j_call v_call d_call cdr3_nt cdr3_aa
many 15 TRBJ2-3 TRBV7-3 TRBD2 TGTGCCAGCAGCTCACTAGCGGGAGCGGGAGATACGCAGTATTTT CASSSLAGAGDTQYF
- 15 TRBJ2-2 TRBV7-2 - TGTGCCAGCAGCTTAGGGAGCGCCAACACCGGGGAGCTGTTTTTT CASSLGSANTGELFF
- 13 TRBJ2-3 TRBV30 TRBD1 TGTGCCTGGGACCTACAGGGGACAGATACGCAGTATTTT CAWDLQGTDTQYF
- 16 TRBJ2-5 TRBV7-3 TRBD2 TGTGCCAGCAGCTTAATTGGCGGGAGAGGTAGAGAGACCCAGTACTTC CASSLIGGRGRETQYF
- 16 TRBJ2-2 TRBV20-1 - TGCAGTGCTAGATCCCGCCGGGACAAGAACACCGGGGAGCTGTTTTTT CSARSRRDKNTGELFF
- 15 TRBJ2-1 TRBV14 TRBD2 TGTGCCAGCAGCCAAGATCCTAGCGGGAAAAACCGGCAGTTCTTC CASSQDPSGKNRQFF
many 13 TRBJ2-1 TRBV29-1 TRBD2 TGCAGCGGGGGGACTAGTTCCTACAATGAGCAGTTCTTC CSGGTSSYNEQFF
many 14 TRBJ2-3 TRBV18 - TGTGCCAGCTCAGGCGGTTCTAGCACAGATACGCAGTATTTT CASSGGSSTDTQYF
- 19 TRBJ2-4 TRBV5-5 TRBD2 TGTGCCAGCAGCCTAAAGACTAGCGGGAGCCCTCCTGCCAAAAACATTCAGTACTTC CASSLKTSGSPPAKNIQYF
many 14 TRBJ2-7 TRBV19 TRBD2 TGTGCCAGTAGTATAGATCCGAGCGGGGCCGAGCAGTACTTC CASSIDPSGAEQYF
many 14 TRBJ1-3 TRBV20-1 - TGCAGTGCTAGAGATGGGGTCTCTGGAAACACCATATATTTT CSARDGVSGNTIYF
many 17 TRBJ2-5 TRBV5-4 - TGTGCCAGCAGCGCAAGACCCGGGACTAGGGGGCCGGAGACCCAGTACTTC CASSARPGTRGPETQYF
many 16 TRBJ2-3 TRBV28 TRBD2 TGTGCCAGCAGACACGAGAGCGGGAGAAGAATAGATACGCAGTATTTT CASRHESGRRIDTQYF
many 14 TRBJ2-7 TRBV7-9 - TGTGCCAGCAGCCTTCCCGGGGTTGCCTACGAGCAGTACTTC CASSLPGVAYEQYF
many 14 TRBJ1-1 TRBV7-8 TRBD1 TGTGCCAGCAGCTCGGACAGGATGAACACTGAAGCTTTCTTT CASSSDRMNTEAFF
many 14 TRBJ1-2 TRBV24-1 TRBD1 TGTGCCACCAGTGACTCCGGGACAGGGGGCGACTACACCTTC CATSDSGTGGDYTF
many 15 TRBJ2-3 TRBV7-9 - TGTGCCAGCAGTACCCAATCCGGTAGCCGCGATACGCAGTATTTT CASSTQSGSRDTQYF
many 12 TRBJ2-7 TRBV10-3 - TGTGCCACCAGCGGGGACAGCTACGAGCAGTACTTC CATSGDSYEQYF
many 15 TRBJ2-3 TRBV3-1 TRBD2 TGTGCCAGCAGCCCCCGACTAGCGGGAGGGGATACGCAGTATTTT CASSPRLAGGDTQYF
- 17 TRBJ2-7 TRBV7-6 TRBD2 TGTGCCAGCAGCGCAGGGACTAGCCGCGGCATATCCTACGAGCAGTACTTC CASSAGTSRGISYEQYF
many 15 TRBJ2-1 TRBV28 TRBD1 TGTGCCAGCAGTACGCGGGACAGGGGAGGCAATGAGCAGTTCTTC CASSTRDRGGNEQFF
many 15 TRBJ2-7 TRBV5-1 TRBD1 TGCGCCAGCAGCTTGGCCGGAGACAGGGGAGGCGAGCAGTACTTC CASSLAGDRGGEQYF
many 17 TRBJ1-2 TRBV20-1 TRBD1 TGCAGTGCTAGAGAGTCTATGACAGGGGACGCTAACTATGGCTACACCTTC CSARESMTGDANYGYTF
many 14 TRBJ2-5 TRBV15 - TGTGCCACCAGCAGGGGTGACGTTGAAGAGACCCAGTACTTC CATSRGDVEETQYF
many 13 TRBJ2-3 TRBV18 - TGTGCCAGCTCACCGGCGAGCACAGATACGCAGTATTTT CASSPASTDTQYF
many 16 TRBJ2-1 TRBV5-1 TRBD2 TGCGCCAGCAGCGGGCAATCGAGCGGGGCCTACAATGAGCAGTTCTTC CASSGQSSGAYNEQFF
many 15 TRBJ2-7 TRBV28 TRBD2 TGTGCCAGCAGTAGTGGGGGGGACGGGTCCTACGAGCAGTACTTC CASSSGGDGSYEQYF
many 14 TRBJ1-5 TRBV27 - TGTGCCAGCAGTCTCGCGGGGGTGGCTCAGCCCCAGCATTTT CASSLAGVAQPQHF
many 17 TRBJ2-3 TRBV5-4 TRBD2 TGTGCCAGCAGCCCCGCCCTCACTAGCGGGAGACCAGATACGCAGTATTTT CASSPALTSGRPDTQYF
- 14 TRBJ2-1 TRBV19 - TGTGCCAGTAGTATCGGGGCAACCGGAGGGGAGCAGTTCTTC CASSIGATGGEQFF
- 13 TRBJ2-7 TRBV27 - TGTGCCAGCGGGTTACACCCATCCTACGAGCAGTACTTC CASGLHPSYEQYF
- 13 TRBJ1-1 TRBV7-9 - TGTGCCAGCAGCCAAGAGTTGGGTACTGAAGCTTTCTTT CASSQELGTEAFF
few 15 TRBJ2-3 TRBV11-2 - TGTGCCAGCAGCCGTCTTGGGCAGCCTACAGATACGCAGTATTTT CASSRLGQPTDTQYF
- 18 TRBJ2-6 TRBV7-8 TRBD2 TGTGCCAGCAGCCCGGGACTAGCGGATTCATGGAGGGCCAACGTCCTGACTTTC CASSPGLADSWRANVLTF
many 15 TRBJ2-1 TRBV7-6 - TGTGCCAGCAGCTTAAGTTCAGGGTTCTACAATGAGCAGTTCTTC CASSLSSGFYNEQFF